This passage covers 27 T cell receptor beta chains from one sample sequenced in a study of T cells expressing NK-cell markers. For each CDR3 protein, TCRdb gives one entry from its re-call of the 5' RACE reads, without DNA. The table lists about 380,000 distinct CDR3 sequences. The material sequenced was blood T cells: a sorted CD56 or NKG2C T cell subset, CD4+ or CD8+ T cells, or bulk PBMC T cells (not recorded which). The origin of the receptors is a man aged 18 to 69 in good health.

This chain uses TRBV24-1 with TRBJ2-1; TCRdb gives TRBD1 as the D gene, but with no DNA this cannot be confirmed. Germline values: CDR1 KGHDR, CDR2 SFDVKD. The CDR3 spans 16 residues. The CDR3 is CATSDPGGARLDEQFF.

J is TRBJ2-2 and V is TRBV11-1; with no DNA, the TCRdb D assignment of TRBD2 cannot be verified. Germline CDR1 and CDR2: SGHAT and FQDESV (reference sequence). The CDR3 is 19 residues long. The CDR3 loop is CASSLAGLAVSADTGELFF.

The CDR3 region is CATTPEGAHQPQHF. This rearrangement joins TRBV19 to TRBJ1-5; TCRdb lists TRBD1, though no DNA is available to test this call. There are 14 residues in the CDR3. Germline-derived CDR1 and CDR2 are LNHDA and SQIVND (reference sequence).

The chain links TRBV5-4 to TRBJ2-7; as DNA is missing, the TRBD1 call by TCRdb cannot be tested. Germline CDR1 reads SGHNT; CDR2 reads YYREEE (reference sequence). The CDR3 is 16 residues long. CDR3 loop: CASSSARTGGAYEQYF.

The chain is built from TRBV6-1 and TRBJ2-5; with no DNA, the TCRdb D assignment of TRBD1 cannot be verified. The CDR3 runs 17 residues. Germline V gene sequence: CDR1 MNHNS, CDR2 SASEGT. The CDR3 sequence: CASSGTWGVRPQETQYF.

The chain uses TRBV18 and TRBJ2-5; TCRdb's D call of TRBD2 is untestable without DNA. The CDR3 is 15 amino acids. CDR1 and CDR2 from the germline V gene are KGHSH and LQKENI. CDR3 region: CASSRTRAAEETQYF.

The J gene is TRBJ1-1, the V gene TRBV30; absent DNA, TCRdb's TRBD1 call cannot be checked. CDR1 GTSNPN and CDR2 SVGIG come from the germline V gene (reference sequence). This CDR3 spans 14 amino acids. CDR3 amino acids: CAWSPGHKNTEAFF.

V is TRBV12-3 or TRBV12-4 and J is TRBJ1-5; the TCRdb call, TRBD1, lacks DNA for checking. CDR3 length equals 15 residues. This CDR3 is CASSTTGVGNQPQHF.

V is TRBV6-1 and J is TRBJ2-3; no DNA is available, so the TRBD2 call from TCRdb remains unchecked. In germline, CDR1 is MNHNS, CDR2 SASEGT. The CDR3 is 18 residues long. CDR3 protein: CASKELTSGGAGPDTQYF.

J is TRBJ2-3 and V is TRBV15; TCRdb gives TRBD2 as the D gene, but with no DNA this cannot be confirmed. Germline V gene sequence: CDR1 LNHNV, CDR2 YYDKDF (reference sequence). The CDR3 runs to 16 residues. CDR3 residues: CATSKKAGLGTDTQYF.

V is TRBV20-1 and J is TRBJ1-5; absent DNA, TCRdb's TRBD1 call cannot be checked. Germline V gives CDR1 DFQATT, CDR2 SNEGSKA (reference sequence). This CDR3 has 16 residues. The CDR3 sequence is CSARGDRVRGNQPQHF.

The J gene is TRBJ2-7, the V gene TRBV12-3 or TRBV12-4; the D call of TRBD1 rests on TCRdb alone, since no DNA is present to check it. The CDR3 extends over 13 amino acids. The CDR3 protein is CASSPLTVWEQYF.

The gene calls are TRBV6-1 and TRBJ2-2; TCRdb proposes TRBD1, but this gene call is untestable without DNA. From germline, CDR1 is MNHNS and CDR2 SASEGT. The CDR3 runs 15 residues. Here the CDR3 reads CASDGQGYTGELFFF.

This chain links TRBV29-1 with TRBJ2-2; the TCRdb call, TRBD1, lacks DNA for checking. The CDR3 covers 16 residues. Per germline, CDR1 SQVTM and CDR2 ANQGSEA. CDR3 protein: CSANRGTGGYTGELFF.

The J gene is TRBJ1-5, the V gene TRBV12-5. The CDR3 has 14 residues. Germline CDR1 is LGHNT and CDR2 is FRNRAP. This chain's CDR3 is CASGLVWDTQPQHF.

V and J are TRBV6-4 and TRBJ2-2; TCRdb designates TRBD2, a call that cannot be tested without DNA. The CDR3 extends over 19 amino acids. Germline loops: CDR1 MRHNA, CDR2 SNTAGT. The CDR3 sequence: CASSDRLAGGHRYTGELFF.

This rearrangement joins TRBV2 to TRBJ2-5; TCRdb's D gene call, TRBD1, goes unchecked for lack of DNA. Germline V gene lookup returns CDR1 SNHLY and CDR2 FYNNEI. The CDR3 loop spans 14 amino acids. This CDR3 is CASSESTGEETQYF.

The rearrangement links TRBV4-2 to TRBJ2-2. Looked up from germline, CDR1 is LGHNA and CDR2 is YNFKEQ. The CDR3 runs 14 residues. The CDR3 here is CASSQESPTGELFF.

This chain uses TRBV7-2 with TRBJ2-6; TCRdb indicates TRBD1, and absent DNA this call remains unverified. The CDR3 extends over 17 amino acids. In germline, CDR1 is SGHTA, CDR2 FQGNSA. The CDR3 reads CASSFRDSWSGANVLTF.

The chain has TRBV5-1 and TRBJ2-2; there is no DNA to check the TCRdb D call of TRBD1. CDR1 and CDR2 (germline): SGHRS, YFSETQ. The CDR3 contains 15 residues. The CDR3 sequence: CASSLTDSPTGELFF.

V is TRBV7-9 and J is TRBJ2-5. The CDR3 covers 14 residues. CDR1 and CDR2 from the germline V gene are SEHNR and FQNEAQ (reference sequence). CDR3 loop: CASSLAWGKETQYF.

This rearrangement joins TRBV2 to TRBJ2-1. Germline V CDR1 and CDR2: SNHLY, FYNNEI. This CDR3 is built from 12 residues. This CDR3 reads CASSTDYTEQFF.

The chain's CDR3 is CASRHLGWGSTGELFF. V gene TRBV7-2 combines with J gene TRBJ2-2. The germline gives CDR1 SGHTA, CDR2 FQGNSA. CDR3 size: 16 residues.

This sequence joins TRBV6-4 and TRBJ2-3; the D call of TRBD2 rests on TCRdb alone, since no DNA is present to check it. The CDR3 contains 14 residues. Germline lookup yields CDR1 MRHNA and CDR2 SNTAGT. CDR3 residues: CASRRAGDTDTQYF.

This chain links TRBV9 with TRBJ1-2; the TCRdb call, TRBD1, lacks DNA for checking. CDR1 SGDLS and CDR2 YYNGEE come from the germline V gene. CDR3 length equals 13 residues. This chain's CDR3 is CASSTGTGDGYTF.

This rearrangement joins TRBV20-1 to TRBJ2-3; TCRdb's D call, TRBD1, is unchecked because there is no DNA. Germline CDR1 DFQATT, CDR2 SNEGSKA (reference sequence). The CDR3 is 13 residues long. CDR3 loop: CSAPPRATDTQYF.

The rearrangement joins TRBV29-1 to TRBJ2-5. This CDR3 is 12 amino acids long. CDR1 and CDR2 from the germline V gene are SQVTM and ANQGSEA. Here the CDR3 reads CSVKQRTETQYF.